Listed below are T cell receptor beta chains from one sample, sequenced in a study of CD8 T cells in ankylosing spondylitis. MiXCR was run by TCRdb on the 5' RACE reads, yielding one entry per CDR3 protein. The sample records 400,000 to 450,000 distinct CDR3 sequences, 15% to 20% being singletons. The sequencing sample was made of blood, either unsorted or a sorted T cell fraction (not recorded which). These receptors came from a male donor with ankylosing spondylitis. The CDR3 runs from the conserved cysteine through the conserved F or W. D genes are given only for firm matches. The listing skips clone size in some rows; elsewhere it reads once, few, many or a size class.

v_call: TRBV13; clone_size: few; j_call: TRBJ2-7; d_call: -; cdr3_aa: CASTGRGETYEQYF; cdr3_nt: TGTGCCAGCACGGGGCGGGGCGAGACCTACGAGCAGTACTTC
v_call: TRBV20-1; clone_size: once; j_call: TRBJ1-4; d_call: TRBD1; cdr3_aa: CSASPMTGGYEKLFF; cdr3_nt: TGCAGTGCTAGTCCTATGACAGGGGGCTATGAAAAACTGTTTTTT
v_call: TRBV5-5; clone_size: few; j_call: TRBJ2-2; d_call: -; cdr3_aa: CASSLFMGRQNTGELFF; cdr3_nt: TGTGCCAGCAGCTTGTTTATGGGACGGCAGAACACCGGGGAGCTGTTTTTT
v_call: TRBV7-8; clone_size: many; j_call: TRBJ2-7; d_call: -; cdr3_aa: CASSLGDLSSYEQYF; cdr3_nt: TGTGCCAGCAGCTTAGGTGACTTAAGCTCCTACGAGCAGTACTTC
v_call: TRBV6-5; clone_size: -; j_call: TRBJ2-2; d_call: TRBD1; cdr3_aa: CASSYLQTGGELFF; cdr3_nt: TGTGCCAGCAGTTACCTACAGACAGGGGGAGAGCTGTTTTTT
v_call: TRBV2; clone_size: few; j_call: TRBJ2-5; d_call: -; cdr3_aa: CASSDGVGGETQYF; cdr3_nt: TGTGCCAGCAGTGATGGTGTCGGTGGGGAGACCCAGTACTTC
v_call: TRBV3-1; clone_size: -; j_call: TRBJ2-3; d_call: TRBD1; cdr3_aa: CASSYRDRSTDTQYF; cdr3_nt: TGTGCCAGCAGTTACCGGGACAGGAGCACAGATACGCAGTATTTT
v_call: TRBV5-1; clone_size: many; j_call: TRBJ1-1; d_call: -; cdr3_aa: CASSLGGARTEAFF; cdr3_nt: TGCGCCAGCAGCTTGGGGGGGGCGCGCACTGAAGCTTTCTTT
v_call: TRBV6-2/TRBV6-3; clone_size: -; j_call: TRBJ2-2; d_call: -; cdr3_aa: CASSLGLSGELFF; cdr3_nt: TGTGCCAGCAGTTTGGGTTTGTCCGGGGAGCTGTTTTTT
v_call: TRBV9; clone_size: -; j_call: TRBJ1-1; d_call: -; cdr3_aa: CASSETVMNTEAFF; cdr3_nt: TGTGCCAGCAGCGAGACCGTCATGAACACTGAAGCTTTCTTT
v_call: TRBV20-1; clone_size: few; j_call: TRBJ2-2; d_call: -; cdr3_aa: CSAYMNTGELFF; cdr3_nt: TGCAGTGCTTACATGAACACCGGGGAGCTGTTTTTT
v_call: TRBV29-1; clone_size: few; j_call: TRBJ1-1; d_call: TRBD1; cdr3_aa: CSVEDRGMNTEAFF; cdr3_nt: TGCAGCGTTGAGGACAGGGGGATGAACACTGAAGCTTTCTTT
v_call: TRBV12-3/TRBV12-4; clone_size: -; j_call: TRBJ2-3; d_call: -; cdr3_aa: CASSPWLRTDTQYF; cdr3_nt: TGTGCCAGCAGTCCCTGGTTGAGGACAGATACGCAGTATTTT
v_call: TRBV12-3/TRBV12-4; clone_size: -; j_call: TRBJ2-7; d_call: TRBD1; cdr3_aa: CASRRQGGSYEQYF; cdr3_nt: TGTGCCAGCAGGCGACAGGGGGGCTCCTACGAGCAGTACTTC
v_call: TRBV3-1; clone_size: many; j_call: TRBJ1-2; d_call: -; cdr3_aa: CASSQVSRLGGYTF; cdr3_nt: TGTGCCAGCAGCCAAGTATCGAGACTGGGGGGCTACACCTTC
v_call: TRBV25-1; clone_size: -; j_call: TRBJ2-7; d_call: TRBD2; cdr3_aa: CASSGGGTESYEQYF; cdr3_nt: TGTGCCAGCAGTGGGGGGGGGACCGAGAGCTACGAGCAGTACTTC
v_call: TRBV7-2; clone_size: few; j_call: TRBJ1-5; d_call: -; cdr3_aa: CASSLQGFSNQPQHF; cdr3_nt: TGTGCCAGCAGCTTACAGGGGTTTAGCAATCAGCCCCAGCATTTT
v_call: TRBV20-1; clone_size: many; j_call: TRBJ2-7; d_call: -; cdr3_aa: CSAAGPNYEQYF; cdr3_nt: TGCAGTGCTGCCGGGCCAAACTACGAGCAGTACTTC
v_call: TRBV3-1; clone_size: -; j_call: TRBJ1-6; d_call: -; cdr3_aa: CASSRLGPDNSPLHF; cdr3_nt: TGTGCCAGCAGCCGCCTGGGACCGGATAATTCACCCCTCCACTTT
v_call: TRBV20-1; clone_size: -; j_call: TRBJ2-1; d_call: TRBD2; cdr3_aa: CSARGGSGAASEQFF; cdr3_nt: TGCAGTGCTAGAGGGGGTAGCGGGGCGGCCAGTGAGCAGTTCTTC
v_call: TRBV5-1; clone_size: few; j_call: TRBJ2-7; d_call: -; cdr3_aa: CASSFPGMPYEQYF; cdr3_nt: TGCGCCAGCAGCTTTCCCGGAATGCCCTACGAGCAGTACTTC
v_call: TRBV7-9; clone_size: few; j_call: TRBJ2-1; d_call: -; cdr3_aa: CASSGRPLLPQFF; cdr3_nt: TGTGCCAGCAGCGGAAGACCCCTCCTCCCCCAGTTCTTC
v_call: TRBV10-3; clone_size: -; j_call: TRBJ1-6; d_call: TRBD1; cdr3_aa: CAISVTGEENSPLHF; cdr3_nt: TGTGCCATCAGCGTAACAGGGGAGGAGAATTCACCCCTCCACTTT
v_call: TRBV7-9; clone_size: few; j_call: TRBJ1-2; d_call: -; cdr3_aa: CASSFAGTLLSNYGYTF; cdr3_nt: TGTGCCAGCAGCTTCGCGGGAACCCTCCTAAGTAACTATGGCTACACCTTC
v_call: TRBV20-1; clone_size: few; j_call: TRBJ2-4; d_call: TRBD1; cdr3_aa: CSANPGGVKNIQYF; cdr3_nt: TGCAGTGCTAACCCAGGGGGAGTCAAAAACATTCAGTACTTC
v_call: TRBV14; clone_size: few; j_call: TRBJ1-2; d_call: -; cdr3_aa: CASSQQGPDVYGYTF; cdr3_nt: TGTGCCAGCAGCCAACAGGGGCCAGACGTCTATGGCTACACCTTC
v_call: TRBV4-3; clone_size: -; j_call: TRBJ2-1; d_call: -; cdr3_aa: CASSQDASSTYNEQFF; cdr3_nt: TGCGCCAGCAGCCAAGATGCATCGAGCACCTACAATGAGCAGTTCTTC
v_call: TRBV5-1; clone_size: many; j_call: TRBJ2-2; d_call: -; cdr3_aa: CASSLARLNTGELFF; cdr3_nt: TGCGCCAGCAGCTTGGCCAGACTCAACACCGGGGAGCTGTTTTTT
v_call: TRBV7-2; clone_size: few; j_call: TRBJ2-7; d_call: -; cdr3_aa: CASSLEGQNEQYF; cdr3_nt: TGTGCCAGCAGCTTAGAGGGCCAAAACGAGCAGTACTTC
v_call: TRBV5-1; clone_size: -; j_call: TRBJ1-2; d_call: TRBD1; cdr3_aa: CASSLEGQLYGYTF; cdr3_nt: TGCGCCAGCAGCTTGGAGGGACAGCTCTATGGCTACACCTTC
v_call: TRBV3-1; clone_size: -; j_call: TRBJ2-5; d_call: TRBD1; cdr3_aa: CASSQLGTGPGETQYF; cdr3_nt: TGTGCCAGCAGCCAACTGGGGACAGGGCCGGGGGAGACCCAGTACTTC
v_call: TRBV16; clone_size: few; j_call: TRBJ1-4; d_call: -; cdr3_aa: CASSQRGHRAANEKLFF; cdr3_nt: TGTGCCAGCAGCCAAAGGGGCCACAGGGCGGCTAATGAAAAACTGTTTTTT
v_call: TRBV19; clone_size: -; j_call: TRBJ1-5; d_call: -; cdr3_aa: CASSLRNNQPQHF; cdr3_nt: TGTGCCAGTAGTTTGAGGAACAATCAGCCCCAGCATTTT
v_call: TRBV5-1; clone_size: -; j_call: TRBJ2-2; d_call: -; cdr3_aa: CASSSGTNANTEELFF; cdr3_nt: TGCGCCAGCAGTTCCGGGACAAACGCGAACACCGAGGAGCTGTTTTTT
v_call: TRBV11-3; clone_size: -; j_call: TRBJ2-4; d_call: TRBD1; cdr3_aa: CASSPYPTGGNIQYF; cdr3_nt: TGTGCCAGCAGCCCCTACCCGACAGGGGGTAACATTCAGTACTTC
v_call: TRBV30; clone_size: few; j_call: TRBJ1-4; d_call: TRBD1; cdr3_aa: CALRDSVGEKLFF; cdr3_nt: TGTGCCCTACGGGACAGCGTGGGTGAAAAACTGTTTTTT
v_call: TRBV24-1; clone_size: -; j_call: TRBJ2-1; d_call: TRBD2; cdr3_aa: CATSEASGHSYNEQFF; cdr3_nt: TGTGCCACCAGTGAGGCTAGCGGACACTCCTACAATGAGCAGTTCTTC
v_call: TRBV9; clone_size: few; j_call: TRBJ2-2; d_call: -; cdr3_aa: CASSPGVGFTGELFF; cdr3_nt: TGTGCCAGCAGCCCCGGGGTTGGATTCACCGGGGAGCTGTTTTTT